These T cell receptor beta chains were read from a single sample in a study of PD-L1 blockade in urothelial cancer. Some clones are missing from TCRdb's copy, which holds only in-frame ones; the method was immunoSEQ multiplex PCR. The table records tens of thousands of clones, approximately 87% of them present only once. The source material was PBMCs, sampled around atezolizumab (anti-PD-L1) treatment. The origin of the receptors is a man in his 60s with urothelial cancer. Each CDR3 is given with its conserved first and last residue.

v_gene: TRBV10-3
j_gene: TRBJ2-7
CDR3aa: CAITKGTGTYEQYF

v_gene: TRBV5-6
j_gene: TRBJ2-2
CDR3aa: CASSLRGGADTGELFF

v_gene: TRBV5-1
j_gene: TRBJ1-1
CDR3aa: CASSFAGDTEAFF

v_gene: TRBV9
j_gene: TRBJ2-7
CDR3aa: CASSPTGQSYEQYF

v_gene: TRBV10-3
j_gene: TRBJ1-2
CDR3aa: CAISEMGQGFGYTF

v_gene: TRBV7-6
j_gene: TRBJ2-4
CDR3aa: CASSAFGGGLAKNIQYF

v_gene: TRBV7-9
j_gene: TRBJ1-2
CDR3aa: CASSLARTGLNYGYTF

v_gene: TRBV7-8
j_gene: TRBJ1-3
CDR3aa: CASSLMGQGGSGNTIYF

v_gene: TRBV5-6
j_gene: TRBJ2-7
CDR3aa: CASSPDRTGGKQYF

v_gene: TRBV7-6
j_gene: TRBJ1-2
CDR3aa: CASSLGTGPYLLF

v_gene: TRBV6-1
j_gene: TRBJ2-7
CDR3aa: CASTTGEEQYF

v_gene: TRBV4-3
j_gene: TRBJ2-3
CDR3aa: CASSQDRAGGPVDTQYF

v_gene: TRBV9
j_gene: TRBJ1-2
CDR3aa: CASSVRGGALTTGYTF

v_gene: TRBV10-3
j_gene: TRBJ2-3
CDR3aa: CAIGGLATSTDTQYF

v_gene: TRBV6-4
j_gene: TRBJ2-3
CDR3aa: CASSPLAGGTDTQYF

v_gene: TRBV5-4
j_gene: TRBJ2-3
CDR3aa: CASSARQTSGTADTQYF

v_gene: TRBV7-8
j_gene: TRBJ2-1
CDR3aa: CASSWSPYNEQFF

v_gene: TRBV5-1
j_gene: TRBJ2-1
CDR3aa: CASSLVPAGGPPYNEQFF

v_gene: TRBV5-6
j_gene: TRBJ2-7
CDR3aa: CASSRLLAVHEQYF

v_gene: TRBV5-4
j_gene: TRBJ2-3
CDR3aa: CASSLGAGVSTDTQYF

v_gene: TRBV4-1
j_gene: TRBJ2-2
CDR3aa: CASTLRLAKNTGELFF

v_gene: TRBV9
j_gene: TRBJ2-3
CDR3aa: CASSPRLAGGPGDTQYF

v_gene: TRBV12-5
j_gene: TRBJ2-1
CDR3aa: CASGNAGGSHEQFF

v_gene: TRBV2
j_gene: TRBJ2-5
CDR3aa: CASSGTSGRGGETQYF

v_gene: TRBV5-4
j_gene: TRBJ2-1
CDR3aa: CASSSQDSLRREQFF

v_gene: TRBV6-5
j_gene: TRBJ1-3
CDR3aa: CASRPTGGLGNTIYF

v_gene: TRBV30
j_gene: TRBJ2-3
CDR3aa: CAWSVRRADTQYF

v_gene: TRBV6-1
j_gene: TRBJ1-6
CDR3aa: CASSEVTGVNSPLHF

v_gene: TRBV28
j_gene: TRBJ2-3
CDR3aa: CASSLLGLYTDTQYF

v_gene: TRBV11-3
j_gene: TRBJ2-5
CDR3aa: CASSLGGPGQEQETQYF

v_gene: TRBV6-1
j_gene: TRBJ1-4
CDR3aa: CASRVTFPTNEKLFF

v_gene: TRBV27
j_gene: TRBJ2-1
CDR3aa: CASSLSREDEQFF

v_gene: TRBV2
j_gene: TRBJ2-7
CDR3aa: CASDQGAISYEQYF

v_gene: TRBV4-3
j_gene: TRBJ2-7
CDR3aa: CASSQPGQGTGEQYF

v_gene: TRBV19
j_gene: TRBJ2-3
CDR3aa: CASSSGGTDTQYF

v_gene: TRBV9
j_gene: TRBJ2-1
CDR3aa: CASSVEGGQHKFF

v_gene: TRBV5-1
j_gene: TRBJ1-1
CDR3aa: CASSLGTGGRAFF

v_gene: TRBV27
j_gene: TRBJ1-6
CDR3aa: CASSFSPKLALHF

v_gene: TRBV30
j_gene: TRBJ1-1
CDR3aa: CACEGFPKGVAFF

v_gene: TRBV11-2
j_gene: TRBJ1-1
CDR3aa: CASSPLEGALTEAFF

v_gene: TRBV11-3
j_gene: TRBJ2-2
CDR3aa: CASSLARGPMGTGELFF

v_gene: TRBV28
j_gene: TRBJ2-1
CDR3aa: CASSFTGLTYNEQFF

v_gene: TRBV10-1
j_gene: TRBJ2-2
CDR3aa: CASRARGSGELFF

v_gene: TRBV5-1
j_gene: TRBJ2-1
CDR3aa: CASSLGLADNEQFF

v_gene: TRBV19
j_gene: TRBJ2-7
CDR3aa: CASSQRAVGYEQYF

v_gene: TRBV7-2
j_gene: TRBJ2-5
CDR3aa: CASSLDGTGPETQYF

v_gene: TRBV16
j_gene: TRBJ1-2
CDR3aa: CASSLGQGKNGYTF

v_gene: TRBV13
j_gene: TRBJ2-7
CDR3aa: CASSFFSYEQYF

v_gene: TRBV19
j_gene: TRBJ2-1
CDR3aa: CASSIRTSGRYNEQFF

v_gene: TRBV5-1
j_gene: TRBJ2-1
CDR3aa: CASRGDSGNSYNEQFF

v_gene: TRBV19
j_gene: TRBJ2-7
CDR3aa: CASSPPGTRNEQYF

v_gene: TRBV5-1
j_gene: TRBJ1-2
CDR3aa: CASSLADRGFYGYTF

v_gene: TRBV5-1
j_gene: TRBJ2-1
CDR3aa: CASTKEAGSYNEQFF

v_gene: TRBV7-2
j_gene: TRBJ2-7
CDR3aa: CASSLGLATGSSAEQYF

v_gene: TRBV12-5
j_gene: TRBJ2-2
CDR3aa: CASGLSSGPTGELFF

v_gene: TRBV28
j_gene: TRBJ2-7
CDR3aa: CASFFSLGGEQYF

v_gene: TRBV7-2
j_gene: TRBJ2-3
CDR3aa: CASSPGAARTDTQYF

v_gene: TRBV9
j_gene: TRBJ2-2
CDR3aa: CASGRLAGGVSGELFF

v_gene: TRBV29-1
j_gene: TRBJ1-5
CDR3aa: CSVGGFGQGEEPQHF